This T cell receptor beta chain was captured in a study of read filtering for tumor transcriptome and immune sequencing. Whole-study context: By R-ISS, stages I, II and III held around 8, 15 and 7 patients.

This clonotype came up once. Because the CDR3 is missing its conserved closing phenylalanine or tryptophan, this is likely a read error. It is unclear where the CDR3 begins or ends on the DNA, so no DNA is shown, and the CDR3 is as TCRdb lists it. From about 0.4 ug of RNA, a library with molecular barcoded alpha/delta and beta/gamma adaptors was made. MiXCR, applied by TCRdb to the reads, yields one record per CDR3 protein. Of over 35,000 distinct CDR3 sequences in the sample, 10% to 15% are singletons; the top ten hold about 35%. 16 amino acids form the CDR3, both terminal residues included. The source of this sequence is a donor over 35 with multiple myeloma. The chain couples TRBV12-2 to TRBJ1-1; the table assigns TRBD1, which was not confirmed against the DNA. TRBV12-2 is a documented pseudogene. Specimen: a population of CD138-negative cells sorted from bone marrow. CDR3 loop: CASRSRDRAMNTEAFL.